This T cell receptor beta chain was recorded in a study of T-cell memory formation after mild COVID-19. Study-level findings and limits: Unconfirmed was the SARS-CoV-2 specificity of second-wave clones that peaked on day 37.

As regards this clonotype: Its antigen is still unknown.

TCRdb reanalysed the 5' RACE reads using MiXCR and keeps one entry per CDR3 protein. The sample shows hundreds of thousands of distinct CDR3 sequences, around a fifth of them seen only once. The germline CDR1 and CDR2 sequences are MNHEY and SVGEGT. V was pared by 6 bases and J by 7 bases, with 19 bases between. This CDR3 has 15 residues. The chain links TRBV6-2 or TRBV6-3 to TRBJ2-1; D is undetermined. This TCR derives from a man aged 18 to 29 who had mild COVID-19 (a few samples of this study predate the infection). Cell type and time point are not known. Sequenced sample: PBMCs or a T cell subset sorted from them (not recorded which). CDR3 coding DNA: TGTGCCAGCAGGAAGGATGGCTTCGCGGTAAATGAGCAGTTCTTC. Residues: CASRKDGFAVNEQFF.